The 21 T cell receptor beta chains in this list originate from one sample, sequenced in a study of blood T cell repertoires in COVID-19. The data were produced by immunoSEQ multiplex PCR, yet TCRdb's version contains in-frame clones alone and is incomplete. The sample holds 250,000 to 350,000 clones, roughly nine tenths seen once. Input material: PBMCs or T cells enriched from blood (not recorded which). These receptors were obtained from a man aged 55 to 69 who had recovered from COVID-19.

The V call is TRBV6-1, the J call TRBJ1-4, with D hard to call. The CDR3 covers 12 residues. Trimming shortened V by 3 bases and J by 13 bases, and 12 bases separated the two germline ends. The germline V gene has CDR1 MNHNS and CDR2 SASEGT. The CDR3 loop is CASSDYPPRLFF. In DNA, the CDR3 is TGTGCCAGCAGTGATTATCCTCCTCGACTGTTTTTT.

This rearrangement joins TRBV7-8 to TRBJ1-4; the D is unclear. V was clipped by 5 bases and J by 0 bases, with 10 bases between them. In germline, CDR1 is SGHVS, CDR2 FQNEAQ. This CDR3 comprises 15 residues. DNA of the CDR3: TGTGCCAGCAGCCTGGCACCCGCAACTAATGAAAAACTGTTTTTT. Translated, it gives CASSLAPATNEKLFF.

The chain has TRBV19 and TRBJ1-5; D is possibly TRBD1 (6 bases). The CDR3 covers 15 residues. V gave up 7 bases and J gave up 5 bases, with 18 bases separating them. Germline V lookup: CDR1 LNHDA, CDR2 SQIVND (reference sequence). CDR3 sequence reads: CASTLIGGGDQPQHF. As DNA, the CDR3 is TGTGCCAGTACCCTCATAGGGGGTGGCGATCAGCCCCAGCATTTT. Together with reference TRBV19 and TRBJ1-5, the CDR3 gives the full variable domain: DGGITQSPKYLFRKEGQNVTLSCEQNLNHDAMYWYRQDPGQGLRLIYYSQIVNDFQKGDIAEGYSVSREKKESFPLTVTSAQKNPTAFYLCASTLIGGGDQPQHFGDGTRLSIL.

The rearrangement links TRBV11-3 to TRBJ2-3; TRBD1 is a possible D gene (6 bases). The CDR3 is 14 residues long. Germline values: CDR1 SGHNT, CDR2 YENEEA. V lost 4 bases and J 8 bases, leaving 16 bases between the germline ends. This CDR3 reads CASSSSWGRATQYF. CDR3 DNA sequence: TGTGCCAGCAGCTCCTCCTGGGGGCGAGCTACGCAGTATTTT.

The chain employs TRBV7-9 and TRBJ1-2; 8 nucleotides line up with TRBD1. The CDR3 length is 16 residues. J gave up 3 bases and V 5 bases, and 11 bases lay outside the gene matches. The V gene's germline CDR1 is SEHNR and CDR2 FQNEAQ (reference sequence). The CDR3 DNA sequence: TGTGCCAGCAGCAACCTCGGACAGGGTTCGTACTATGGCTACACCTTC. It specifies CASSNLGQGSYYGYTF.

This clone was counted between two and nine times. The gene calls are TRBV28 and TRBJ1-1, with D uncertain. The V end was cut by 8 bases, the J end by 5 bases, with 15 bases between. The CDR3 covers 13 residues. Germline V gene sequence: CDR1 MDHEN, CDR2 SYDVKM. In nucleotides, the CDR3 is TGTGCCAGCTCGGGTGTACTTGGGACTGAAGCTTTCTTT. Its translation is CASSGVLGTEAFF.

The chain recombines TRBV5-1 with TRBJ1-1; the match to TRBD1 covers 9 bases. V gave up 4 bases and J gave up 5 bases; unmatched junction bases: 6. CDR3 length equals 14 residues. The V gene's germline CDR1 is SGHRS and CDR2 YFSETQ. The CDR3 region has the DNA TGCGCCAGCAGCGAACAGGGGGCGAAGACTGAAGCTTTCTTT. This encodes CASSEQGAKTEAFF.

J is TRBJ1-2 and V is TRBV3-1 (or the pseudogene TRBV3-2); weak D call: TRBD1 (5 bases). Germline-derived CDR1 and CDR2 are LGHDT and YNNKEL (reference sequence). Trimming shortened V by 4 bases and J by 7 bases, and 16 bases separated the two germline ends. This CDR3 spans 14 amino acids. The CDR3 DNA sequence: TGTGCCAGCAGCCCAGATGGGGGAGGGGCTGGCTACACCTTC. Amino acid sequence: CASSPDGGGAGYTF.

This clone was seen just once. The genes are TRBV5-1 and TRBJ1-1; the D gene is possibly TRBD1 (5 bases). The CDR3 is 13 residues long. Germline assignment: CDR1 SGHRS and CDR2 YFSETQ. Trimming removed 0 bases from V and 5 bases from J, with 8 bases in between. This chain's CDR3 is CASSLDRLTEAFF. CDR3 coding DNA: TGCGCCAGCAGCTTGGACAGGTTAACTGAAGCTTTCTTT.

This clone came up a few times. The CDR3 spells CASSRSSLLAGVSYEQYF. The CDR3 DNA follows: TGTGCCAGCAGCCGCTCATCACTTTTAGCGGGAGTCTCCTACGAGCAGTACTTC. This sequence joins TRBV3-1 (or the pseudogene TRBV3-2) and TRBJ2-7; 9 bases are a match to TRBD2. V dropped 4 bases and J dropped 0; count of bases not matched to a gene: 13. The CDR3 has 18 amino acids. Looked up from germline, CDR1 is LGHDT and CDR2 is YNNKEL (reference sequence).

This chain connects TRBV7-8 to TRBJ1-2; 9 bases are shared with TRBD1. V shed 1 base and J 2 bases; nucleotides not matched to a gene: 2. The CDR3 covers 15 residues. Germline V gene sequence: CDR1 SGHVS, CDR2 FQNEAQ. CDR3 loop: CASSLVGQGNYGYTF. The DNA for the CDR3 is TGTGCCAGCAGCTTAGTAGGACAGGGGAACTATGGCTACACCTTC.

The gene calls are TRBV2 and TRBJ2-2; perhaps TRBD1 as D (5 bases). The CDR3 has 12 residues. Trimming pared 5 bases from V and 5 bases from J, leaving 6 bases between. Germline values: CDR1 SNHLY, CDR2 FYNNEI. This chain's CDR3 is CASSQGTGELFF. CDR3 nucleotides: TGTGCCAGCAGTCAGGGTACCGGGGAGCTGTTTTTT.

The DNA for the CDR3 is TGTGCCAGCAGTGGCAGGGGCGATGGCTACACCTTC. Protein product: CASSGRGDGYTF. V usage is TRBV2 and J usage is TRBJ1-2; possibly TRBD1 for D (6 bases). The germline V gene has CDR1 SNHLY and CDR2 FYNNEI. The germline V and J ends were trimmed by 4 bases and 6 bases, with 9 bases remaining between them. CDR3 length equals 12 residues.

The CDR3 DNA follows: TGTGCCAGCAGCTTGGGGTTCGGGTCTGAAGCTTTCTTT. It specifies CASSLGFGSEAFF. The chain couples TRBV5-6 to TRBJ1-1; the D is unclear. The CDR3 consists of 13 residues. Germline V gene data show CDR1 as SGHDT and CDR2 as YYEEEE. The V and J ends lost 0 bases and 6 bases respectively, with 9 bases between them.

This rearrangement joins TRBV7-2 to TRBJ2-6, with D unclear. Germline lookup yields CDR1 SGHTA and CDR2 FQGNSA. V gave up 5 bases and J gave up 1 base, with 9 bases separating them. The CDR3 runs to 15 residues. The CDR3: CASSPQVSGANVLTF. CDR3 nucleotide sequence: TGTGCCAGCAGCCCACAAGTATCTGGGGCCAACGTCCTGACTTTC.

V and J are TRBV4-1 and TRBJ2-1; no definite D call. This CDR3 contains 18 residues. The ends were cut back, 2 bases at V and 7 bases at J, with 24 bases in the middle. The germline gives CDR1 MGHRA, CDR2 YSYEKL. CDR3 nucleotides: TGCGCCAGCAGCCAACTTTCCTCTAGTCTCGGAACAAGGAATGAGCAGTTCTTC. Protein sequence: CASSQLSSSLGTRNEQFF.

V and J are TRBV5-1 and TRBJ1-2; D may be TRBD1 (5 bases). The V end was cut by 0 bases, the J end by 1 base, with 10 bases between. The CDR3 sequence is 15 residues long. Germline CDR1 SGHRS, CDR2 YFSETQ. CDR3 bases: TGCGCCAGCAGCTTGGAGGCAGGGTTTAACTATGGCTACACCTTC. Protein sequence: CASSLEAGFNYGYTF.

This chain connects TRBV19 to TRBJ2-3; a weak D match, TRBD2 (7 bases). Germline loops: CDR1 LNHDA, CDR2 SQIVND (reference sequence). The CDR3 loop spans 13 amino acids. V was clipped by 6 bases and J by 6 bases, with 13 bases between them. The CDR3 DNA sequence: TGTGCCAGTAGGAACGCGGGGGCGGATACGCAGTATTTT. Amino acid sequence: CASRNAGADTQYF. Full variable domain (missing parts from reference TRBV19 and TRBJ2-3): DGGITQSPKYLFRKEGQNVTLSCEQNLNHDAMYWYRQDPGQGLRLIYYSQIVNDFQKGDIAEGYSVSREKKESFPLTVTSAQKNPTAFYLCASRNAGADTQYFGPGTRLTVL.

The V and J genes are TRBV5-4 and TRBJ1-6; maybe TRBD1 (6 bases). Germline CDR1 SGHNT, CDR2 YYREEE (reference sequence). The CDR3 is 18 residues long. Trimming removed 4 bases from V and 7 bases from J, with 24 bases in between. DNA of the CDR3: TGTGCCAGCAGCCAATTCACAGGGTTTTCAGTTGGGAATTCACCCCTCCACTTT. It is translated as CASSQFTGFSVGNSPLHF.

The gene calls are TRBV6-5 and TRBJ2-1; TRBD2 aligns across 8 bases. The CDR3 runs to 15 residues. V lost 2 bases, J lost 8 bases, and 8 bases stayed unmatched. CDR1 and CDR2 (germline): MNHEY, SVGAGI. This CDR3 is CASSYGGTRADEQFF. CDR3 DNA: TGTGCCAGCAGTTACGGTGGGACTAGAGCCGATGAGCAGTTCTTC.

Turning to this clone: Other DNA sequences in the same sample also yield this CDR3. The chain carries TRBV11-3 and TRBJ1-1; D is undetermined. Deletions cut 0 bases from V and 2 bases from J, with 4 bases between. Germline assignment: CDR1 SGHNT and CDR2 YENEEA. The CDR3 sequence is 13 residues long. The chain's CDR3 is CASSLDRNTEAFF. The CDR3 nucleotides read TGTGCCAGCAGCTTAGACAGAAACACTGAAGCTTTCTTT.